A selection of T cell receptor beta chains follows, all from one sample in a study of blood T cell repertoires in COVID-19. Here immunoSEQ multiplex PCR was the method, and the copy in TCRdb shows in-frame clones only, minus some. Of 110,000 to 150,000 clones detected, 70% to 90% appear once; the ten largest clones hold around 5.4%. The sequenced sample was peripheral blood. These receptors all stem from a human donor in a cohort sampled during active COVID-19. The CDR3 runs from the conserved cysteine through the conserved F or W. Each record gives: clone size, J gene, D gene, V gene, CDR3 protein, CDR3 DNA. A D gene is named only where the DNA matches it firmly. Clone sizes are given selectively: once, few, many, or a class where the clone is expanded.

. TRBJ2-2 TRBD2 TRBV5-1 CASSYLAGTNTGELFF TGCGCCAGCAGCTATCTAGCGGGAACGAACACCGGGGAGCTGTTTTTT
. TRBJ1-2 . TRBV6-1 CASSEYSYGYTF TGTGCCAGCAGTGAATACAGCTATGGCTACACCTTC
. TRBJ1-1 . TRBV11-2 CASSFQGSEAFF TGTGCCAGCAGCTTTCAGGGATCTGAAGCTTTCTTT
. TRBJ2-3 TRBD2 TRBV3-1/TRBV3-2 CASSGRGGSRTDTQYF TGTGCCAGCAGCGGCCGAGGCGGGAGCAGGACAGATACGCAGTATTTT
. TRBJ2-3 TRBD2 TRBV7-6 CASSFGGSGTQYF TGTGCCAGCAGCTTCGGGGGGAGTGGTACGCAGTATTTT
. TRBJ1-2 TRBD1 TRBV28 CASSASGTGRRYGYTF TGTGCCAGCAGTGCCTCCGGGACAGGGCGTCGTTATGGCTACACCTTC
. TRBJ2-7 . TRBV6-5 CASKPKQAYEQYF TGTGCCAGCAAACCAAAACAAGCCTACGAGCAGTACTTC
. TRBJ1-1 . TRBV28 CASSTNTEAFF TGTGCCAGCAGTACAAACACTGAAGCTTTCTTT
. TRBJ2-6 . TRBV6-5 CASKVSSGANVLTF TGTGCCAGCAAAGTGAGCTCTGGGGCCAACGTCCTGACTTTC
. TRBJ2-5 TRBD1 TRBV5-1 CASSVQTGVQETQYF TGCGCCAGCAGCGTTCAAACAGGGGTTCAAGAGACCCAGTACTTC
. TRBJ2-7 . TRBV12-5 CASGLVLTSHSYEQYF TGTGCTAGTGGTTTGGTACTAACATCACACTCCTACGAGCAGTACTTC
. TRBJ1-2 . TRBV25-1 CASSPINGYGYTF TGTGCCAGCAGTCCTATAAACGGCTATGGCTACACCTTC
. TRBJ2-7 TRBD2 TRBV3-1/TRBV3-2 CASSQEWGLAGISYEQYF TGTGCCAGCAGCCAAGAGTGGGGACTAGCGGGGATCTCCTACGAGCAGTACTTC
once TRBJ2-3 TRBD2 TRBV27 CASSVVVGGIDTQYF TGTGCCAGCAGTGTGGTCGTCGGGGGGATCGATACGCAGTATTTT
. TRBJ2-1 . TRBV18 CASSPPAGYHNEQFF TGTGCCAGCTCACCACCGGCAGGGTATCACAATGAGCAGTTCTTC
. TRBJ2-3 TRBD2 TRBV5-1 CASSSGLAGGSTDTQYF TGCGCCAGCAGCTCCGGACTTGCGGGGGGGTCCACAGATACGCAGTATTTT
. TRBJ2-5 TRBD1 TRBV2 CASSGDRQETQYF TGTGCCAGCAGTGGGGACAGACAAGAGACCCAGTACTTC
. TRBJ2-7 . TRBV14 CASSQGGGLLEQYF TGTGCCAGCAGCCAAGGGGGGGGGCTTTTAGAGCAGTACTTC
. TRBJ2-1 TRBD2 TRBV7-9 CASSLGLAGFNEQFF TGTGCCAGCAGCCTTGGACTAGCGGGGTTCAATGAGCAGTTCTTC
. TRBJ2-7 TRBD2 TRBV7-2 CASSLGGGRFPGEQYF TGTGCCAGCAGCTTAGGGGGCGGGAGGTTCCCTGGCGAGCAGTACTTC
. TRBJ1-6 . TRBV7-9 CASSLEGLGNSPLHF TGTGCCAGCAGCTTAGAGGGGCTAGGTAATTCACCCCTCCACTTT
once TRBJ1-2 . TRBV9 CASSLPLLFNYGYTF TGTGCCAGCAGCCTACCACTCCTTTTTAACTATGGCTACACCTTC
. TRBJ2-1 . TRBV28 CASSFGGDNEQFF TGTGCCAGCAGTTTCGGAGGGGATAATGAGCAGTTCTTC
. TRBJ2-7 TRBD2 TRBV2 CASRGAPGSGGYEQYF TGTGCCAGCAGGGGAGCGCCGGGTAGCGGGGGTTACGAGCAGTACTTC
once TRBJ2-3 TRBD2 TRBV27 CASSLRSGVTDTQYF TGTGCCAGCAGTTTACGGAGCGGGGTCACAGATACGCAGTATTTT
. TRBJ2-3 TRBD2 TRBV4-1 CASSQRLASDTQYF TGCGCCAGCAGCCAAAGACTAGCATCGGATACGCAGTATTTT
. TRBJ1-1 . TRBV28 CASSLSSREAFF TGTGCCAGCAGTTTATCATCCCGGGAAGCTTTCTTT
. TRBJ1-1 TRBD1 TRBV19 CASSMGTGIVNTEAFF TGTGCCAGTAGTATGGGGACAGGGATAGTGAACACTGAAGCTTTCTTT
. TRBJ2-3 TRBD2 TRBV15 CATSSGGRVGDTQYF TGTGCCACCAGCAGTGGCGGGAGGGTAGGAGATACGCAGTATTTT
. TRBJ2-7 . TRBV18 CASSPAHGVSYEQYF TGTGCCAGCTCACCAGCGCACGGGGTATCCTACGAGCAGTACTTC
few TRBJ2-7 TRBD2 TRBV7-9 CASSFRTSGYEQYF TGTGCCAGCAGCTTCCGGACTAGCGGCTACGAGCAGTACTTC
. TRBJ2-5 TRBD1 TRBV15 CATNRDRRYQETQYF TGTGCCACTAACCGGGACAGGCGGTACCAAGAGACCCAGTACTTC
. TRBJ1-6 . TRBV6-6 CASSSLAGDSPLHF TGTGCCAGCAGTTCCTTAGCGGGGGATTCACCCCTCCACTTT
. TRBJ2-2 TRBD1 TRBV10-3 CAISESIRTGNTGELFF TGTGCCATCAGTGAGTCCATTAGGACAGGGAACACCGGGGAGCTGTTTTTT
. TRBJ2-5 TRBD1 TRBV27 CASRLQGSEETQYF TGTGCCAGCAGATTACAGGGGTCCGAAGAGACCCAGTACTTC
few TRBJ2-1 . TRBV3-1/TRBV3-2 CASSQGTGTENEQFF TGTGCCAGCAGCCAAGGTACCGGGACTGAAAATGAGCAGTTCTTC
. TRBJ1-6 TRBD1 TRBV6-1 CASSEILVTGGSPLHF TGTGCCAGCAGTGAAATCCTCGTGACAGGGGGTTCACCCCTCCACTTT